This T cell receptor (beta chain) was obtained from a study of TIL therapy for anti-PD-1-resistant metastatic lung cancer. Noted time point: pre-treatment sample, taken before nivolumab and TIL therapy. This was the immunoSEQ v3 assay. Sequenced by immunoSEQ multiplex PCR; TCRdb stores in-frame clones only, minus some. The sample carries approximately 60,000 clones, less than 75% recorded once. The germline V gene has CDR1 SGHTA and CDR2 FQGNSA. V gave up 2 bases and J gave up 4 bases, with 4 bases separating them. CDR3 length equals 12 residues. The clonotype originates from a person aged 25 to 85 with non-small cell lung cancer. The rearrangement links TRBV7-2 to TRBJ2-3; D gene uncertain. Sample: blood, taken at baseline. DNA for the CDR3: TGTGCCAGCAGCTTAAGCCCAGATACGCAGTATTTT. It encodes CASSLSPDTQYF. Drawing the rest from reference TRBV7-2 and TRBJ2-3, the complete variable domain is GAGVSQSPSNKVTEKGKDVELRCDPISGHTALYWYRQSLGQGLEFLIYFQGNSAPDKSGLPSDRFSAERTGGSVSTLTIQRTQQEDSAVYLCASSLSPDTQYFGPGTRLTVL.